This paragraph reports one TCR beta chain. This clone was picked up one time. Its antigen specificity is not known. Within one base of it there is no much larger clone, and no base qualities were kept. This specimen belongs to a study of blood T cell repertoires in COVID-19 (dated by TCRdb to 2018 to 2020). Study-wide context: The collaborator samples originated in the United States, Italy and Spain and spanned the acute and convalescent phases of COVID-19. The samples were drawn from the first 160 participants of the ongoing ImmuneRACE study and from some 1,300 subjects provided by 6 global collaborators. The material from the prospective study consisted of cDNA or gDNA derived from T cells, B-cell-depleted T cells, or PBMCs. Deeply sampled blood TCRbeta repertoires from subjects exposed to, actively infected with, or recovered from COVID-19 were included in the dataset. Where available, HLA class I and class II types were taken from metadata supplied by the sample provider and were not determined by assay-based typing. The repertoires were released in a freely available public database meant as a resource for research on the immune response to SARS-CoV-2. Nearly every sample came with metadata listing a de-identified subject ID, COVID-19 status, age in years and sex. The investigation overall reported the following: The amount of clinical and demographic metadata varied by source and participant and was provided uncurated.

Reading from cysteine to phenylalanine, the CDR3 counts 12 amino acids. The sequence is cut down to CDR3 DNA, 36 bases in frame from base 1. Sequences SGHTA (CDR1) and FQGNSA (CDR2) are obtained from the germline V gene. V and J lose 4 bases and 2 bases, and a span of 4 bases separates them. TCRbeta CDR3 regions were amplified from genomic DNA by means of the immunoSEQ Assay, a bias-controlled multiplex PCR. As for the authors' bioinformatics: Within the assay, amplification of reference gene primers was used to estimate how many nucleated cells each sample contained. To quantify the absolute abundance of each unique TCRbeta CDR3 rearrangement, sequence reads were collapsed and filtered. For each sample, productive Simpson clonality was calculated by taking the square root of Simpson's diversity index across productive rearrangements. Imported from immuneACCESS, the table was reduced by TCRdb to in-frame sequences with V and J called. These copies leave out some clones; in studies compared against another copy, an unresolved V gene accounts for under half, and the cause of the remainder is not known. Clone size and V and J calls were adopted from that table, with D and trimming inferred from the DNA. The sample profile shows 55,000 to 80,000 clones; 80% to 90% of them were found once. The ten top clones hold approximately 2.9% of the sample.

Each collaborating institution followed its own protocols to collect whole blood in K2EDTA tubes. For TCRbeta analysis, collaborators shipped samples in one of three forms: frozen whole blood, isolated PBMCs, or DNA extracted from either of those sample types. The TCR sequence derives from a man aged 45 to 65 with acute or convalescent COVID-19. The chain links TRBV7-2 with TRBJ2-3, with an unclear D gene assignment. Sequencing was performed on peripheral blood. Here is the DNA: TGTGCCAGCAGCTCCGTCACAGATACGCAGTATTTT. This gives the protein CASSSVTDTQYF.